Listed here are 18 T cell receptor beta chains from one sample, sequenced in a study of blood T cell repertoires in COVID-19. The table came from immunoSEQ multiplex PCR; TCRdb's copy has only in-frame clones and leaves some out. This sample has a few hundred thousand clones, with roughly 77% found just once. The specimen sequenced was peripheral blood. Receptors were obtained from a human donor with acute or convalescent COVID-19. The donor label of this sample is uncertain.

This clone appeared a few times. This chain uses TRBV5-1 with TRBJ1-1; D is uncertain. CDR3 length equals 16 residues. Trimming left V 3 bases short and J 4 bases short, with 19 bases between. Germline CDR1 SGHRS, CDR2 YFSETQ. DNA of the CDR3: TGCGCCAGCAGCTCGTTCACCGGGATCCGGGGCACTGAAGCTTTCTTT. It codes for CASSSFTGIRGTEAFF.

Notes on this clone: An end of the junction does not agree with germline; a read error may underlie this. This chain uses TRBV15 with TRBJ2-2; TRBD2 might be the D (6 bases). The CDR3 is 15 amino acids. CDR1 is LNHNV and CDR2 is YYDKDF in the germline V gene (reference sequence). The CDR3 bases are TGTGCCACCAGCGGAGACACCCTAGCGACCGGGGAGCTGTTTTTT. Translating gives CATSGDTLATGELFF.

This chain connects TRBV19 to TRBJ1-4; D is possibly TRBD1 (6 bases). The CDR3 extends over 16 amino acids. V was pared by 4 bases and J by 10 bases, with 22 bases between. The germline CDR1 and CDR2 sequences are LNHDA and SQIVND (reference sequence). This CDR3 is CASSTGQSRYNGKLFF. The CDR3 DNA follows: TGTGCCAGTAGTACCGGACAGTCCCGTTATAACGGAAAACTGTTTTTT. Filled out from reference TRBV19 and TRBJ1-4, the complete variable domain reads DGGITQSPKYLFRKEGQNVTLSCEQNLNHDAMYWYRQDPGQGLRLIYYSQIVNDFQKGDIAEGYSVSREKKESFPLTVTSAQKNPTAFYLCASSTGQSRYNGKLFFGSGTQLSVL.

This clone has just a few counts. V and J are TRBV30 and TRBJ1-6; 7 nucleotides line up with TRBD1. The CDR3 is made up of 13 amino acids. Trimming took 5 bases from V and 9 from J; bases not matched to a gene: 7. Per germline, CDR1 GTSNPN and CDR2 SVGIG (reference sequence). CDR3 sequence (DNA): TGTGCCTGGGCGAGGACAGGCGGTTCACCCCTCCACTTT. It is translated as CAWARTGGSPLHF.

This chain connects TRBV28 to TRBJ1-5; 7 bases fit TRBD1. Unmatched junction bases numbered 4, after V lost 2 bases and J lost 0 bases. This CDR3 spans 16 amino acids. Germline V CDR1 and CDR2: MDHEN, SYDVKM. DNA for the CDR3: TGTGCCAGCAGTTTACCCGGGACAGCTAGCAATCAGCCCCAGCATTTT. This codes for CASSLPGTASNQPQHF.

This chain links TRBV9 with TRBJ2-2; 13 nucleotides align to TRBD2. The CDR3 spans 16 residues. Per the germline V gene, CDR1 is SGDLS and CDR2 is YYNGEE. The ends lost 2 bases at V and 4 bases at J; junction bases unmatched: 2. The CDR3 DNA is TGTGCCAGCAGCGTCGGACTAGCGGGGGCCACCGGGGAGCTGTTTTTT. Translated: CASSVGLAGATGELFF.

J is TRBJ1-3 and V is TRBV6-5; 8 positions agree with TRBD1. Germline lookup yields CDR1 MNHEY and CDR2 SVGAGI. Losses at the gene ends were 6 bases for V and 4 bases for J; bases not matched to a gene: 5. CDR3 length equals 14 residues. The chain's CDR3 is CASSVRGLGNTIYF. DNA for the CDR3: TGTGCCAGCAGCGTCAGGGGGCTCGGAAACACCATATATTTT.

The V call is TRBV6-5, the J call TRBJ1-2; D ambiguous. The CDR3 length is 12 residues. V dropped 7 bases and J dropped 4 bases, with 10 bases sitting between them. Germline loops: CDR1 MNHEY, CDR2 SVGAGI. The CDR3: CASTQMSYGYTF. The DNA for the CDR3 is TGTGCCAGCACCCAAATGAGCTATGGCTACACCTTC.

This clone was found a few times. The gene calls are TRBV9 and TRBJ2-7; the D gene is possibly TRBD2 (6 bases). The CDR3 covers 15 residues. CDR1 SGDLS and CDR2 YYNGEE come from the germline V gene. Deletions cut 1 base from V and 3 bases from J, with 14 bases between. CDR3 protein: CASSVSPREDYEQYF. Here the CDR3 DNA reads TGTGCCAGCAGCGTATCCCCGAGGGAGGACTACGAGCAGTACTTC.

The V call is TRBV2, the J call TRBJ1-1; D is ambiguous. Per the germline V gene, CDR1 is SNHLY and CDR2 is FYNNEI. The CDR3 loop spans 15 amino acids. Trimming pared 6 bases from V and 0 bases from J, leaving 14 bases between. The CDR3 sequence: CASSTLQSMNTEAFF. The DNA of the CDR3 is TGTGCCAGCAGCACCCTACAGAGTATGAACACTGAAGCTTTCTTT.

The chain has TRBV7-2 and TRBJ1-2; tentative D call: TRBD1 (6 bases). Germline V lookup: CDR1 SGHTA, CDR2 FQGNSA. CDR3 length: 15 residues. Trimming took 5 bases from V and 8 from J, leaving 21 bases between them. The CDR3: CASSNRGTSVGGYTF. The CDR3 DNA reads as TGTGCCAGCAGCAATAGGGGGACCTCAGTCGGCGGCTACACCTTC.

The chain is built from TRBV5-4 and TRBJ1-6; TRBD1 is a possible D gene (6 bases). Deletions cut 4 bases from V and 11 bases from J, with 16 bases between. The CDR3 sequence is 14 residues long. Germline V lookup: CDR1 SGHNT, CDR2 YYREEE (reference sequence). The CDR3 sequence: CASSPGQYGAPLHF. The CDR3 nucleotides read TGTGCCAGCAGCCCGGGACAATACGGGGCACCCCTCCACTTT.

V gene TRBV4-1 combines with J gene TRBJ1-2; D is possibly TRBD1 (6 bases). The V end lost 2 bases, the J end lost 7 bases, and 23 bases lay between the germline ends. This CDR3 is 17 amino acids long. Germline loops: CDR1 MGHRA, CDR2 YSYEKL. The DNA of the CDR3 is TGCGCCAGCAGCCAACCCGCTTTTGGCAGGGGTCGTGGTGGCTACACCTTC. Its protein product is CASSQPAFGRGRGGYTF.

The chain recombines TRBV30 with TRBJ1-1, with a weak D call TRBD1 (6 bases). This CDR3 contains 14 residues. Germline loops: CDR1 GTSNPN, CDR2 SVGIG (reference sequence). Deletions cut 3 bases from V and 10 bases from J, with 21 bases between. The DNA for the CDR3 is TGTGCCTGGAGGCCCGGGACAAGGAGCTTCGGAGCTTTCTTT. This translates into CAWRPGTRSFGAFF.

V usage is TRBV5-6 and J usage is TRBJ2-5; TRBD1 is a possible D gene (7 bases). The germline gives CDR1 SGHDT, CDR2 YYEEEE. Trimming cost V 2 bases and J 6 bases, with 11 bases left between them. The CDR3 is made up of 13 amino acids. The CDR3 nucleotides are TGTGCCAGCAGCTTTGGAGGGGGCCAGACCCAGTACTTC. Its protein is CASSFGGGQTQYF.

Details on this clone: Relative to the germline gene, one junction end is altered; a read error may explain this. The J gene is TRBJ2-7, the V gene TRBV3-1 (or the pseudogene TRBV3-2); 7 nucleotides match TRBD1. In germline, CDR1 is LGHDT, CDR2 YNNKEL (reference sequence). The CDR3 consists of 11 residues. The CDR3 bases are TGTGCCAGCAGCCAAGTTAAGCCAGGGGGATTC. Protein product: CASSQVKPGGF.

V is TRBV19 and J is TRBJ1-6; D is perhaps TRBD1 (6 bases). The CDR3 extends over 13 amino acids. Trimming left V 10 bases short and J 7 bases short, with 14 bases between. CDR1 and CDR2 (germline): LNHDA, SQIVND (reference sequence). This CDR3 reads CATTQGHNSPLHF. The CDR3 nucleotides read TGTGCCACCACACAGGGACACAATTCACCCCTCCACTTT.

The CDR3 protein is CASSFTQGRGSYNEQFF. DNA for the CDR3: TGTGCCAGCAGTTTTACCCAGGGGAGGGGCTCCTACAATGAGCAGTTCTTC. The chain combines TRBV28 with TRBJ2-1; a possible D gene is TRBD2 (7 bases). This CDR3 has 17 residues. V lost 3 bases, J lost 0 bases, and 15 bases lay in between. Germline loops: CDR1 MDHEN, CDR2 SYDVKM. The full variable domain, rest sourced from reference TRBV28 and TRBJ2-1, is DVKVTQSSRYLVKRTGEKVFLECVQDMDHENMFWYRQDPGLGLRLIYFSYDVKMKEKGDIPEGYSVSREKKERFSLILESASTNQTSMYLCASSFTQGRGSYNEQFFGPGTRLTVL.